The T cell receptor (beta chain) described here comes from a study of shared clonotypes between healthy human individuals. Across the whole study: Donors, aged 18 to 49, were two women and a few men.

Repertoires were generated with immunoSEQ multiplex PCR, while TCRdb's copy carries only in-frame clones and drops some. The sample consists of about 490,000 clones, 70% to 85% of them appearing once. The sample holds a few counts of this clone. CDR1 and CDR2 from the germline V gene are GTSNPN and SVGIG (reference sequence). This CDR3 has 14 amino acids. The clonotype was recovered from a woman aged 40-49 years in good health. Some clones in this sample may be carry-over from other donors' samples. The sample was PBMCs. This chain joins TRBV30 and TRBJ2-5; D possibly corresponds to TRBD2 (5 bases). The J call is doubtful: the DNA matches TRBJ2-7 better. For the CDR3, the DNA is TGTGCCTGGAGTCCAAGCGGACGGAGCTACGAGCAGTACTTC. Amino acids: CAWSPSGRSYEQYF.